Listed below are T cell receptor beta chains from one sample, sequenced in a study of T cell responses to AZD1222 COVID-19 vaccine. The repertoire was sequenced with immunoSEQ multiplex PCR; TCRdb's copy has only in-frame clones and lacks some. The sample has approximately 150,000 clones; 88% are singletons. Specimen: peripheral blood, collected on day 0 of MenACWY control vaccination. The receptors come from an adult in good health. Each CDR3 is given with its conserved first and last residue. The D gene is left open where the match is weak. Some rows mark clone size as missing; the rest say once, few, many or name a class of expanded clone.

cdr3_aa cdr3_nt d_call j_call v_call clone_size
CAWSASSGTVLKETQYF TGTGCCTGGAGTGCCTCTAGCGGGACAGTATTGAAAGAGACCCAGTACTTC TRBD2 TRBJ2-5 TRBV30 NA
CASSLVQGESSAGGPNTGELFF TGCGCCAGCAGCTTGGTCCAGGGGGAAAGTTCAGCGGGAGGCCCCAACACCGGGGAGCTGTTTTTT TRBD2 TRBJ2-2 TRBV5-1 NA
CAWSVPPWRDTQYF TGTGCCTGGAGTGTTCCCCCGTGGAGAGATACGCAGTATTTT NA TRBJ2-3 TRBV30 NA
CASSDRQPNTGELFF TGTGCCAGCAGTGACCGACAGCCGAACACCGGGGAGCTGTTTTTT NA TRBJ2-2 TRBV6-1 once
CASSSSPVGGQPQHF TGTGCCAGCAGTTCTTCTCCGGTAGGTGGTCAGCCCCAGCATTTT NA TRBJ1-5 TRBV6-5 NA
CASSSRASFSNQPQHF TGTGCCAGCAGCTCGAGGGCCTCCTTCAGCAATCAGCCCCAGCATTTT NA TRBJ1-5 TRBV5-7 NA
CASSTTGGYGYTF TGTGCCAGCAGCACGACAGGAGGCTATGGCTACACCTTC NA TRBJ1-2 TRBV7-8 NA
CASSSDRHYGYTF TGTGCCAGCAGCTCCGACAGGCACTATGGCTACACCTTC NA TRBJ1-2 TRBV7-2 NA
CASSQGRGNSPLHF TGTGCCAGCAGTCAAGGCAGAGGGAATTCACCCCTCCACTTT NA TRBJ1-6 TRBV7-3 NA
CASSFGDSPLHF TGTGCCAGCAGCTTCGGGGATTCACCCCTCCACTTT NA TRBJ1-6 TRBV7-2 NA
CASSTGQNYGYTF TGTGCCAGCAGTACCGGACAGAACTATGGCTACACCTTC NA TRBJ1-2 TRBV12-3/TRBV12-4 NA
CASSPITTEAFF TGTGCCAGCAGCCCTATTACCACTGAAGCTTTCTTT NA TRBJ1-1 TRBV9 NA
CASSPANRVSGNTIYF TGTGCCAGCAGCCCCGCAAACAGGGTCTCTGGAAACACCATATATTTT NA TRBJ1-3 TRBV28 NA
CASSDRSYGYTF TGTGCCAGCAGCGACAGAAGCTATGGCTACACCTTC NA TRBJ1-2 TRBV12-3/TRBV12-4 NA
CASSLGRQLTEAFF TGTGCCAGCAGCTTAGGCAGGCAGCTCACTGAAGCTTTCTTT NA TRBJ1-1 TRBV11-2 NA
CASRFGGMQETQYF TGTGCCAGCAGATTCGGGGGAATGCAAGAGACCCAGTACTTC NA TRBJ2-5 TRBV7-2 NA